A selection of T cell receptor beta chains follows, all from one sample in a study of blood T cell repertoires in COVID-19. Data came from immunoSEQ multiplex PCR; TCRdb stores just in-frame clones and leaves some out. Of a few hundred thousand clones in the sample, about nine tenths are singletons; the top ten hold around 2.1%. The material sequenced was peripheral blood. Receptors were obtained from a man between 18 and 29 years old with active or convalescent COVID-19. The CDR3 runs from the conserved cysteine through the conserved F or W.

v_call	j_call	cdr3_aa
TRBV7-6	TRBJ1-1	CASSEDRYTEAFF
TRBV6-6	TRBJ1-1	CASRKPTGMNTEAFF
TRBV28	TRBJ2-1	CASSFPYSGSEQFF
TRBV6-2/TRBV6-3	TRBJ1-1	CASSGHSNTEAFF
TRBV28	TRBJ2-2	CASSLVWGANTGELFF
TRBV7-8	TRBJ1-4	CASSRRQGASVSEKLFF
TRBV5-1	TRBJ2-2	CASSLAPTTGELFF
TRBV11-3	TRBJ2-1	CASSITSGGGNEQFF
TRBV19	TRBJ1-5	CASRISAVRGYWSNQPQHF
TRBV4-1	TRBJ2-7	CASSPLLAGYGDEQYF
TRBV2	TRBJ2-1	CASSINPSGFEQFF
TRBV27	TRBJ2-7	CASRTTPYEQYF
TRBV11-2	TRBJ2-5	CASSFGGGWGETQYF
TRBV6-4	TRBJ2-1	CASSTGTSREQFF
TRBV7-3	TRBJ2-1	CASSPQPSGRFDEQFF
TRBV2	TRBJ2-2	CASSGPRRVAGTGELFF
TRBV5-1	TRBJ2-7	CASSYPEAGQYEQYF
TRBV28	TRBJ2-1	CASSFSGPKGRFF
TRBV19	TRBJ1-2	CASRRTMGQGFNYGYTF
TRBV7-9	TRBJ1-2	CASSDDSTKAF
TRBV12-5	TRBJ2-2	CASGLTRTGGTGELFF
TRBV7-9	TRBJ1-1	CASSSPGENTEAFF
TRBV7-8	TRBJ2-1	CASSLARLAPGEQFF
TRBV28	TRBJ2-7	CASSPSWTGSYEQYF
TRBV7-2	TRBJ1-5	CASSSFTGGNQPQHF
TRBV5-1	TRBJ1-3	CASSPRGSGNTIYF
TRBV11-2	TRBJ1-4	CASSGDRGLGATNEKLFF
TRBV27	TRBJ2-7	CASSLGPNYYEQYF
TRBV5-6	TRBJ1-2	CASSSTTGYYGYTF
TRBV19	TRBJ2-7	CATAASGEYEQYF
TRBV6-6	TRBJ2-2	CASKRQGSTGELFF